This TCR beta chain was profiled in a study of T cell repertoires in cytomegalovirus infection. At the level of the study: Recently described HLA-C-restricted plus well-studied HLA-B-restricted CMV epitopes were used. TCR beta signatures that were public indicated CMV infection and matching HLA type. The study's findings and limits: Frequencies of public TCR beta families were cumulated, and this identified carriers of CMV plus the relevant HLA. CMV-specific TCR beta clonotypes restricted by HLA-C dominated the ex vivo response.

This clonotype occurred many times. As yet, its antigen is unknown. In TCRdb, the reads were re-called with MiXCR into one record per CDR3 protein. The sample has about 220,000 distinct CDR3 sequences; approximately 40% are singletons. The CDR3 extends over 14 amino acids. V was pared by 4 bases and J by 3 bases, with 6 bases of the junction left unmatched. The germline CDR1 and CDR2 sequences are SEHNR and FQNEAQ (reference sequence). Sequencing used CD8+ T cells from cultured PBMCs, obtained from culture after CMV antigen stimulation. The TCR comes from a human donor in good health (CMV status not recorded). Some clones in this sample may be carry-over from other donors' samples. The V call is TRBV7-9, the J call TRBJ2-7, with 7 bases lining up with TRBD1. The CDR3 reads CASSSQTGSYEQYF. As DNA, the CDR3 is TGTGCCAGCAGCTCTCAGACAGGGAGCTACGAGCAGTACTTC. Complete variable domain (other parts from reference TRBV7-9 and TRBJ2-7): DTGVSQNPRHKITKRGQNVTFRCDPISEHNRLYWYRQTLGQGPEFLTYFQNEAQLEKSRLLSDRFSAERPKGSFSTLEIQRTEQGDSAMYLCASSSQTGSYEQYFGPGTRLTVT.